Sequencing of this T cell receptor (beta chain) was carried out in a study of vaccination effects on CD4 cells after COVID-19. For the study at large: After the second dose, samples were taken at median day 72. Study conclusions and caveats: Clones that were induced by infection or by vaccine showed marked contraction late after vaccination.

The V gene end was trimmed by 7 bases and the J gene end by 7 bases; junction bases not matched to a gene: 9. This CDR3 region has 15 residues. Germline V gene sequence: CDR1 WSHSY, CDR2 SAAADI. Measured with immunoSEQ multiplex PCR; TCRdb has only the in-frame clones, and not every one. The table shows approximately 70,000 clones, with about 80% occurring only once. Of note for this clone: Its antigen is unidentified.

Before sequencing, viral peptide pools were used by the ViraFEST assay to expand antigen-specific CD4+ T cells. Cells that had been cultured for less than 13 days were the source of isolated CD4+ T cells. Vaccination of participants consisted of two doses of either the BNT162b2 or mRNA-1273 vaccine. Sequencing was performed on CD4+ T cells from PBMCs cultured with HCoV-OC43 spike peptides, taken after COVID-19 vaccination. Specified subset: HCoV-OC43 spike overlapping peptide pool stimulation. The sequence was obtained from a human donor who received a COVID-19 vaccine. V usage is TRBV10-2 and J usage is TRBJ1-5, with 11 bases aligning to TRBD1. CDR3 protein: CASTEGGTGGQPQHF. The CDR3 region has the DNA TGCGCCAGCACCGAAGGGGGGACAGGGGGACAGCCCCAGCATTTT.